Shown below are 27 T cell receptor beta chains from a single sample sequenced in a study of cytomegalovirus exposure and HLA in healthy donors. It was with 60 Vbeta and 13 Jbeta primers that the PCR ran. TCRdb keeps only in-frame clones here, not all; method: immunoSEQ multiplex PCR. The data contain 220,000 or so clones, 60% to 80% of them seen just once; the ten biggest clones take up less than 4.5%. Sequenced material: PBMCs. The receptor set was obtained from a male donor in good health and CMV-seronegative.

The chain joins TRBV27 to TRBJ1-1; D may be TRBD1 (6 bases). Deletions cut 4 bases from V and 4 bases from J, with 16 bases between. This CDR3 is 15 amino acids long. CDR1 MNHEY and CDR2 SMNVEV come from the germline V gene (reference sequence). In DNA, the CDR3 is TGTGCCAGCAGTTGGAAAGAGGTAGGGGGCACTGAAGCTTTCTTT. Encoded protein: CASSWKEVGGTEAFF.

The rearrangement links TRBV9 to TRBJ1-4; TRBD1 agrees at 7 bases. Germline values: CDR1 SGDLS, CDR2 YYNGEE. The trim removed 6 bases at V and 3 bases at J, leaving 8 bases unmatched. The CDR3 is 15 amino acids. In DNA, the CDR3 is TGTGCCAGCAACCCCACAGGGGTTCCTAATGAAAAACTGTTTTTT. Its protein product is CASNPTGVPNEKLFF.

This clone appeared a single time. This CDR3 is CASGYRGGQETQYF. The CDR3 nucleotides are TGCGCCAGCGGCTATAGGGGCGGACAAGAGACCCAGTACTTC. V and J are TRBV5-1 and TRBJ2-5; tentatively, D is TRBD1 (5 bases). Germline CDR1 and CDR2: SGHRS and YFSETQ. V was cut by 7 bases and J by 2 bases, with 15 bases left in between. The CDR3 extends over 14 amino acids.

This clone was seen more than once but under ten times. The chain uses TRBV5-1 and TRBJ2-7; 8 positions match TRBD2. The V gene end was trimmed by 0 bases and the J gene end by 5 bases; junction bases not matched to a gene: 4. CDR3 length equals 14 residues. Germline CDR1 is SGHRS and CDR2 is YFSETQ. The CDR3 coding sequence is TGCGCCAGCAGCTTGGTGCGGGAGGCCCACGAGCAGTACTTC. Its protein product is CASSLVREAHEQYF.

This clone was observed a few times. This rearrangement joins TRBV7-9 to TRBJ1-1; tentative D call: TRBD1 (6 bases). The germline V gene encodes CDR1 SEHNR and CDR2 FQNEAQ (reference sequence). This CDR3 is built from 17 residues. Trimming took 5 bases from V and 0 from J, leaving 19 bases between them. The chain's CDR3 is CASSRRAGQILNTEAFF. In nucleotides, the CDR3 is TGTGCCAGCAGCCGGCGTGCAGGACAGATCTTGAACACTGAAGCTTTCTTT.

This clone occurred a few times. This rearrangement joins TRBV5-1 to TRBJ2-3; possible D gene TRBD2, 6 bases. From germline, CDR1 is SGHRS and CDR2 YFSETQ. The CDR3 loop spans 15 amino acids. Between the trimmed V and J ends, which lost 4 bases and 0 bases, there was a span of 12 bases. CDR3 amino acids: CASSPRTTSTDTQYF. CDR3 coding DNA: TGCGCCAGCAGCCCTCGGACTACTAGCACAGATACGCAGTATTTT.

This clone was picked up a small number of times. This chain uses TRBV13 with TRBJ2-2, with 8 bases aligning to TRBD2. The germline gives CDR1 PRHDT, CDR2 FYEKMQ (reference sequence). The CDR3 covers 15 residues. V was clipped by 3 bases and J by 7 bases; unmatched bases: 7. CDR3 region: CASSFISGGYGELFF. The CDR3 coding sequence is TGTGCCAGCAGCTTTATCAGCGGGGGTTACGGGGAGCTGTTTTTT.

The V and J genes are TRBV5-3 and TRBJ2-7, with 7 bases lining up with TRBD2. TRBV5-3 falls under the ORF class, with uncertain function. V trimming: 3 bases; J trimming: 3 bases; junction bases outside the gene matches: 3. This CDR3 comprises 13 residues. CDR3 sequence: CARSSQRGYEQYF. The CDR3 DNA reads as TGTGCCAGAAGCTCCCAGCGGGGCTACGAGCAGTACTTC.

V and J are TRBV11-1 and TRBJ2-1, with TRBD2 identical over 8 bases. Germline lookup yields CDR1 SGHAT and CDR2 FQDESV (reference sequence). Trimming cost V 5 bases and J 6 bases; bases outside gene matches: 6. This CDR3 spans 14 amino acids. The CDR3 nucleotides are TGTGCCAGCAGCATCCTAGCGGGCCTCAATGAGCAGTTCTTC. It translates to CASSILAGLNEQFF.

The CDR3 loop is CASSPVNRTRLITGELFF. The CDR3 DNA reads TGTGCCAGCTCACCGGTGAACAGGACCCGTCTGATCACCGGGGAGCTGTTTTTT. The V call is TRBV18, the J call TRBJ2-2; the D gene is possibly TRBD1 (5 bases). V lost 3 bases, J lost 4 bases, and 21 bases lay in between. Germline CDR1 reads KGHSH; CDR2 reads LQKENI. CDR3 length: 18 residues.

The chain is built from TRBV9 and TRBJ2-1, with 8 bases matching TRBD1. The V segment lost 2 bases and the J segment 6 bases; nucleotides outside the gene matches: 7. This CDR3 is 15 amino acids long. In germline, CDR1 is SGDLS, CDR2 YYNGEE. CDR3 sequence reads: CASSVAGGPSNEQFF. The CDR3 DNA is TGTGCCAGCAGCGTCGCAGGGGGCCCCAGCAATGAGCAGTTCTTC.

V gene TRBV5-1 combines with J gene TRBJ2-1; 16 bases align to TRBD2. This CDR3 region has 16 residues. The germline V gene has CDR1 SGHRS and CDR2 YFSETQ. Trimming at V came to 4 bases and at J to 6 bases, leaving 4 bases not matched to a gene. This CDR3 reads CASSPGTSGRGNEQFF. The CDR3 DNA reads as TGCGCCAGCAGCCCCGGGACTAGCGGGAGGGGCAATGAGCAGTTCTTC. The full variable domain, with the rest looked up from reference TRBV5-1 and TRBJ2-1, is KAGVTQTPRYLIKTRGQQVTLSCSPISGHRSVSWYQQTPGQGLQFLFEYFSETQRNKGNFPGRFSGRQFSNSRSEMNVSTLELGDSALYLCASSPGTSGRGNEQFFGPGTRLTVL.

Worth noting for this clone: At one end, the junction sequence differs from germline, possibly due to a read error. The chain employs TRBV7-7 and TRBJ2-2, with D possibly being TRBD1 (6 bases). The CDR3 runs 15 residues. Germline CDR1 and CDR2: SSHAT and FNYEAQ (reference sequence). DNA of the CDR3: TGTGCTAGCAGCCCACAGGGAAGTGTCACCGGGGAGCTGTTTTTT. Protein sequence: CASSPQGSVTGELFF.

V and J are TRBV6-1 and TRBJ2-7; 9 nucleotides agree with TRBD2. The CDR3 extends over 13 amino acids. The V gene's germline CDR1 is MNHNS and CDR2 SASEGT. Trimming took 5 bases from V and 4 from J; bases not matched to a gene: 3. The CDR3 region is CASSIAGAYEQYF. In DNA, the CDR3 is TGTGCCAGCAGTATAGCGGGAGCATACGAGCAGTACTTC.

This chain links TRBV28 with TRBJ2-3, with 9 bases fitting TRBD2. CDR3 size: 14 residues. V shed 8 bases, J shed 4 bases, and the junction held 7 bases outside the gene matches. CDR1 is MDHEN, CDR2 SYDVKM, per germline. CDR3 in DNA: TGTGCCAGCGGGTTCGGCGGGAGGGCAGATACGCAGTATTTT. This translates into CASGFGGRADTQYF.

The chain recombines TRBV6-5 with TRBJ1-1; D is unresolved. Germline lookup yields CDR1 MNHEY and CDR2 SVGAGI. Trimming stripped 0 bases from V and 7 bases from J, with 12 bases between. The CDR3 has 14 amino acids. The CDR3 nucleotides are TGTGCCAGCAGTTACTCGAACATGCAGTATGAAGCTTTCTTT. Translated: CASSYSNMQYEAFF.

This chain links TRBV6-5 with TRBJ2-1, with 8 bases matching TRBD2. Germline V gene data show CDR1 as MNHEY and CDR2 as SVGAGI. CDR3 length: 15 amino acids. V was clipped by 7 bases and J by 0 bases; unmatched bases: 5. This CDR3 is CASTLTSASYNEQFF. As DNA, the CDR3 is TGTGCCAGCACCTTGACTAGCGCCTCCTACAATGAGCAGTTCTTC.

CDR3 sequence (DNA): TGCGCCAGCAGCCGTTACCCGGACGCGACCGGGGGCGAGCAGTACTTC. It translates to CASSRYPDATGGEQYF. The chain is built from TRBV5-1 and TRBJ2-7, with D perhaps matching TRBD2 (6 bases). Trimming shortened V by 4 bases and J by 6 bases, and 23 bases separated the two germline ends. CDR3 length: 16 residues. Germline CDR1 and CDR2: SGHRS and YFSETQ.

The chain joins TRBV2 to TRBJ2-5, with 11 positions matching TRBD2. The J call could be wrong; TRBJ2-7 is a better fit for the DNA end. The germline V gene encodes CDR1 SNHLY and CDR2 FYNNEI. CDR3 length equals 15 residues. The CDR3 protein is CASSQLAGALYEQYF. CDR3 DNA: TGTGCCAGCAGCCAACTAGCGGGAGCCCTCTACGAGCAGTACTTC.

J is TRBJ2-7 and V is TRBV19, with 13 bases identical to TRBD2. The length of the CDR3 is 16 residues. V lost 4 bases, J lost 5 bases, and 8 bases stayed unmatched. The germline gives CDR1 LNHDA, CDR2 SQIVND (reference sequence). The CDR3 DNA is TGTGCCAGTAGTAAACGGACTAGCGGGAGCTCTGACGAGCAGTACTTC. Translation: CASSKRTSGSSDEQYF.

The CDR3 coding sequence is TGTGCCAGCAGCGGGACTAGCGGGGTGGGAAATGAGCAGTTCTTC. This gives the protein CASSGTSGVGNEQFF. The chain joins TRBV9 to TRBJ2-1; 12 bases line up with TRBD2. The CDR3 has 15 amino acids. Unmatched junction bases numbered 5, after V lost 3 bases and J lost 7 bases. Germline CDR1 and CDR2: SGDLS and YYNGEE.

The chain carries TRBV18 and TRBJ2-7; D gene ambiguous. Trimming stripped 2 bases from V and 5 bases from J, with 10 bases between. Germline V gene lookup returns CDR1 KGHSH and CDR2 LQKENI. CDR3 length: 13 amino acids. The CDR3 DNA follows: TGTGCCAGCTCACCAGATTCCAGCGACGAGCAGTACTTC. Encoded protein: CASSPDSSDEQYF.

The chain joins TRBV5-1 to TRBJ2-7; unclear D gene. CDR1 and CDR2 (germline): SGHRS, YFSETQ. Trimming took 4 bases from V and 3 from J, leaving 20 bases between them. The CDR3 has 16 residues. The CDR3 DNA follows: TGCGCCAGCAGCCCTCTTGAGCCTCCCCCAATCTACGAGCAGTACTTC. Translating gives CASSPLEPPPIYEQYF.

This clone was seen a few times. V gene TRBV4-1 combines with J gene TRBJ1-5; D is ambiguous. This CDR3 region has 16 residues. V dropped 1 base and J dropped 0 bases, with 10 bases sitting between them. Looked up from germline, CDR1 is MGHRA and CDR2 is YSYEKL. The CDR3 protein is CASSQVAGSSNQPQHF. CDR3 nucleotide sequence: TGCGCCAGCAGCCAAGTGGCGGGGAGTAGCAATCAGCCCCAGCATTTT.

The gene calls are TRBV27 and TRBJ2-7; D is undetermined. Trimming removed 4 bases at V and 4 bases at J, with 17 bases between. There are 15 residues in the CDR3. Germline values: CDR1 MNHEY, CDR2 SMNVEV (reference sequence). The CDR3 bases are TGTGCCAGCAGTTCCCAAGGCAGGTCCTATTACGAGCAGTACTTC. This sequence encodes CASSSQGRSYYEQYF.

The V call is TRBV5-1, the J call TRBJ2-5; 7 bases line up with TRBD2. The end of the DNA fits TRBJ2-7 better, so the J call may be wrong. Germline CDR1 SGHRS, CDR2 YFSETQ. CDR3 length: 17 residues. This CDR3 reads CASSWGLGAGARYEQYF. DNA for the CDR3: TGCGCCAGCAGTTGGGGTCTCGGGGCGGGAGCTCGCTACGAGCAGTACTTC.

About this clone: The sample holds other DNA sequences that translate to the same CDR3. The V call is TRBV28, the J call TRBJ1-2, with D unclear. Per the germline V gene, CDR1 is MDHEN and CDR2 is SYDVKM. The CDR3 covers 12 residues. Deletions cut 11 bases from V and 5 bases from J, with 15 bases between. The CDR3 is CAGLDPRYGYTF. In DNA, the CDR3 is TGTGCCGGCCTTGACCCCAGGTATGGCTACACCTTC.